The 8 T cell receptor beta chains in this list originate from one sample, sequenced in a study of blood T cell repertoires in COVID-19. Measured with immunoSEQ multiplex PCR; TCRdb has only the in-frame clones, and not every one. The sample records over 350,000 clones, roughly 85% being singletons. Sequences were obtained from PBMCs or T cells enriched from blood (not recorded which). The source of these receptors is a woman aged 18-29 years with acute COVID-19.

The chain combines TRBV7-9 with TRBJ2-2, with 9 bases aligning to TRBD2. CDR1 is SEHNR and CDR2 is FQNEAQ in the germline V gene (reference sequence). The CDR3 runs 18 residues. V shed 2 bases, J shed 2 bases, and the junction held 9 bases outside the gene matches. In nucleotides, the CDR3 is TGTGCCAGCAGCTTAAGGCTAGCGGGATACTCTAACACCGGGGAGCTGTTTTTT. This codes for CASSLRLAGYSNTGELFF.

This clone was counted a single time. In nucleotides, the CDR3 is TGTGCCAGCAGCGTGGGTGGGACTAGCGGGAGTTGGGAAGAGACCCAGTACTTC. Amino acids: CASSVGGTSGSWEETQYF. The chain has TRBV9 and TRBJ2-5; 14 bases are shared with TRBD2. Germline V CDR1 and CDR2: SGDLS, YYNGEE. With V trimmed by 2 bases and J by 3 bases, 9 bases remained unmatched. The CDR3 length is 18 residues.

The chain uses TRBV3-1 (or the pseudogene TRBV3-2) and TRBJ2-3; D remains unclear. V was trimmed by 0 bases and J by 6 bases, leaving 22 bases between them. Germline-derived CDR1 and CDR2 are LGHDT and YNNKEL (reference sequence). The CDR3 spans 18 residues. For the CDR3, the DNA is TGTGCCAGCAGCCAAGAGAGTCCGTACGTGGCGCGGCCGGATACGCAGTATTTT. It codes for CASSQESPYVARPDTQYF.

The chain carries TRBV27 and TRBJ2-7; 8 bases fit TRBD1. V trimming: 7 bases; J trimming: 0 bases; junction bases outside the gene matches: 20. CDR1 is MNHEY and CDR2 is SMNVEV in the germline V gene (reference sequence). The CDR3 loop spans 19 amino acids. The DNA for the CDR3 is TGTGCCAGCACTCCCCAAGGGCCCCAGGGGGCTCATGACTCCTACGAGCAGTACTTC. Its protein is CASTPQGPQGAHDSYEQYF.

The CDR3 DNA reads TGTGCCAGCAGCCAGGGACAGACCCAAGAGACCCAGTACTTC. As protein: CASSQGQTQETQYF. This chain links TRBV5-4 with TRBJ2-5; 7 bases fit TRBD1. Trimming took 4 bases from V and 1 from J; bases not matched to a gene: 4. Germline-derived CDR1 and CDR2 are SGHNT and YYREEE (reference sequence). The CDR3 has 14 residues. Combining the CDR3 with reference TRBV5-4 and TRBJ2-5 gives the whole variable domain ETGVTQSPTHLIKTRGQQVTLRCSSQSGHNTVSWYQQALGQGPQFIFQYYREEENGRGNFPPRFSGLQFPNYSSELNVNALELDDSALYLCASSQGQTQETQYFGPGTRLLVL.

The rearrangement joins TRBV5-1 to TRBJ1-2; 7 bases map to TRBD1. The germline V gene encodes CDR1 SGHRS and CDR2 YFSETQ. This CDR3 spans 15 amino acids. V lost 2 bases and J lost 6; bases outside the gene matches: 10. CDR3 sequence reads: CASSLPTGPRDGYTF. CDR3 in DNA: TGCGCCAGCAGCTTACCGACAGGGCCGCGCGATGGCTACACCTTC.

The chain is built from TRBV18 and TRBJ2-6; 8 bases map to TRBD1. Germline V gene lookup returns CDR1 KGHSH and CDR2 LQKENI. This CDR3 is 18 amino acids long. Unmatched junction bases numbered 9, after V lost 5 bases and J lost 0 bases. The CDR3 DNA sequence: TGTGCCAGCTCATTCTCCGGGACAGGTCGCTCTGGGGCCAACGTCCTGACTTTC. Its translation: CASSFSGTGRSGANVLTF.

The rearrangement links TRBV7-8 to TRBJ1-1, with a tentative D call TRBD1 (6 bases). CDR3 length equals 13 residues. The germline gives CDR1 SGHVS, CDR2 FQNEAQ. Trimming pared 2 bases from V and 6 bases from J, leaving 10 bases between. Written as DNA, the CDR3 is TGTGCCAGCAGCTTACGGACAGCGGCTGAAGCTTTCTTT. Protein product: CASSLRTAAEAFF.